The 26 T cell receptor beta chains given below trace back to one sample, sequenced in a study of T cells in Graves' hyperthyroidism and ophthalmopathy. TCR beta CDR3 region amplification was performed from RNA transcripts. HTBI primers drove first-round RT-PCR of the TCR CDR3. TCRdb processed the multiplex PCR reads anew with MiXCR; each CDR3 protein has one entry. The sample carries 500,000 to 750,000 distinct CDR3 sequences, approximately 14% recorded once. The specimen was blood. These receptors were collected from a woman between 18 and 30 years old with Graves' ophthalmopathy.

This clonotype was observed many times. The J gene is TRBJ2-3, the V gene TRBV12-3 or TRBV12-4, with D perhaps matching TRBD2 (5 bases). This CDR3 region has 13 residues. V lost 7 bases, J lost 1 base, and 9 bases lay in between. CDR3 DNA sequence: TGTGCCAGCATGGTCGGGGGCACAGATACGCAGTATTTT. This encodes CASMVGGTDTQYF.

The chain has TRBV7-2 and TRBJ2-3; D may match TRBD1 or TRBD2 (5 bases each). With 3 bases removed from V and 12 bases from J, the gap between germline ends came to 10 bases. This CDR3 spans 11 amino acids. Germline V gene lookup returns CDR1 SGHTA and CDR2 FQGNSA. The CDR3 DNA reads TGTGCCAGCAGCTTCGGGACCTTTCAGTATTTT. It codes for CASSFGTFQYF.

J is TRBJ2-3 and V is TRBV7-2, with TRBD2 matching 13 bases. CDR1 and CDR2 (germline): SGHTA, FQGNSA. The CDR3 extends over 18 amino acids. After removal of 2 bases from V and 0 bases from J, the junction contained 5 bases not matched to a gene. CDR3 amino acids: CASSLPPGLAGSTDTQYF. The CDR3 region has the DNA TGTGCCAGCAGCTTACCTCCGGGACTAGCGGGAAGCACAGATACGCAGTATTTT.

The chain carries TRBV7-9 and TRBJ1-6; the D is unclear. Trimming shortened V by 7 bases and J by 7 bases, and 11 bases separated the two germline ends. Germline V gives CDR1 SEHNR, CDR2 FQNEAQ (reference sequence). CDR3 length: 13 residues. The CDR3 is CASNPLANSPLHF. The CDR3 DNA reads as TGTGCCAGCAACCCCCTAGCCAATTCACCCCTCCACTTT.

The chain is built from TRBV4-1 and TRBJ1-2, with TRBD1 matching over 10 bases. Germline CDR1 MGHRA, CDR2 YSYEKL. The CDR3 spans 16 residues. With 0 bases clipped from V and 1 base from J, the junction kept 2 bases outside the gene matches. CDR3 DNA sequence: TGCGCCAGCAGCCAAGATGGACAGGGGGGTAACTATGGCTACACCTTC. Protein product: CASSQDGQGGNYGYTF.

This clonotype was counted a single time. A much bigger clone sits one base away, suggesting this may be a read error. This chain connects TRBV27 to TRBJ2-1; 8 nucleotides line up with TRBD2. The junction had 9 bases not matched to a gene; V was cut back by 10 bases and J by 4 bases. This CDR3 comprises 14 residues. Per the germline V gene, CDR1 is MNHEY and CDR2 is SMNVEV (reference sequence). CDR3 coding DNA: TGTGCCAACAGACGTAGCGGGATTTACAATGAGCAGTTCTTC. Its translation is CANRRSGIYNEQFF.

This clonotype was counted only a few times. CDR3 coding DNA: TGTGCCAGCAGCTCATTTTCCAGTATTGCCTTCTTC. Its translation is CASSSFSSIAFF. The chain joins TRBV11-2 to TRBJ2-1; D gene unclear. The CDR3 consists of 12 residues. V lost 4 bases, J lost 16 bases, and 17 bases lay in between. Germline V gene data show CDR1 as SGHAT and CDR2 as FQNNGV.

This clonotype occurred a few times. J is TRBJ2-1 and V is TRBV4-1, with 8 bases that match TRBD1. This CDR3 region has 15 residues. Trimming at V came to 2 bases and at J to 8 bases, leaving 8 bases not matched to a gene. Germline V CDR1 and CDR2: MGHRA, YSYEKL. CDR3 sequence reads: CASSQPDRELDEQFF. The CDR3 region has the DNA TGCGCCAGCAGCCAACCGGACAGGGAACTCGATGAGCAGTTCTTC.

This clonotype was detected only once. The genes are TRBV28 and TRBJ1-2; 9 bases fit TRBD1. The junction had 10 bases not matched to a gene; V was cut back by 7 bases and J by 4 bases. CDR3 length: 15 residues. Germline CDR1 reads MDHEN; CDR2 reads SYDVKM. The CDR3 nucleotides are TGTGCCAGCACCTCGGGACAGGGTGCCGTCTATGGCTACACCTTC. Its protein product is CASTSGQGAVYGYTF.

This clonotype showed up many times. The chain combines TRBV2 with TRBJ1-5, with D unclear. The germline V and J ends were trimmed by 7 bases and 5 bases, with 9 bases remaining between them. Germline V gene data show CDR1 as SNHLY and CDR2 as FYNNEI. CDR3 length: 12 amino acids. CDR3 bases: TGTGCCAGCACAAAGGGAGATCAGCCCCAGCATTTT. Amino acid sequence: CASTKGDQPQHF.

The rearrangement joins TRBV5-6 to TRBJ1-4; D might be TRBD1 (5 bases). Germline loops: CDR1 SGHDT, CDR2 YYEEEE. This CDR3 is 14 amino acids long. Trimming pared 3 bases from V and 8 bases from J, leaving 14 bases between. Written as DNA, the CDR3 is TGTGCCAGCAGCTCCCTGGCGGACACCGAAAAACTGTTTTTT. Protein product: CASSSLADTEKLFF.

The table lists this clonotype with many counts. The chain links TRBV7-2 to TRBJ1-5; weak D call: TRBD1 (5 bases). The V end lost 0 bases, the J end lost 5 bases, and 5 bases lay between the germline ends. Germline V gene lookup returns CDR1 SGHTA and CDR2 FQGNSA. The CDR3 runs 13 residues. This chain's CDR3 is CASSLAGHQPQHF. The CDR3 DNA reads TGTGCCAGCAGCTTAGCGGGGCATCAGCCCCAGCATTTT.

This clonotype showed up many times. This rearrangement joins TRBV27 to TRBJ2-7; D may be TRBD2 (6 bases). CDR3 size: 12 residues. The V and J ends lost 8 bases and 4 bases respectively, with 12 bases between them. Germline CDR1 reads MNHEY; CDR2 reads SMNVEV (reference sequence). DNA for the CDR3: TGTGCCAGCGCGGAGGGAGGTTACGAGCAGTACTTC. Protein product: CASAEGGYEQYF.

This clonotype was detected ten times or more. The V call is TRBV6-1, the J call TRBJ1-5; 7 nucleotides match TRBD1. The length of the CDR3 is 13 residues. The V segment lost 4 bases and the J segment 6 bases; nucleotides outside the gene matches: 3. Germline values: CDR1 MNHNS, CDR2 SASEGT. The chain's CDR3 is CASSGTGRQPQHF. The CDR3 nucleotides read TGTGCCAGCAGTGGGACAGGTCGTCAGCCCCAGCATTTT.

Comment on this clonotype: A read error is likely, as this CDR3 ends without the conserved phenylalanine or tryptophan. The chain recombines TRBV20-1 with TRBJ2-7; D perhaps matches TRBD2 (5 bases). V was clipped by 1 base and J by 5 bases, with 21 bases between them. The germline gives CDR1 DFQATT, CDR2 SNEGSKA (reference sequence). The CDR3 length is 16 residues. The CDR3: CSARAPLREKTDEQYS. In nucleotides, the CDR3 is TGCAGTGCTAGAGCTCCCTTGAGGGAGAAGACGGACGAGCAGTACTCC.

The J gene is TRBJ2-3, the V gene TRBV2, with 11 bases fitting TRBD1. The CDR3 is 19 residues long. The junction had 15 bases not matched to a gene; V was cut back by 5 bases and J by 2 bases. Germline V gene data show CDR1 as SNHLY and CDR2 as FYNNEI. This chain's CDR3 is CASSPRPGTGGWNTDTQYF. In DNA form, the CDR3 reads TGTGCCAGCAGTCCCCGTCCCGGGACAGGGGGTTGGAACACAGATACGCAGTATTTT.

The DNA of the CDR3 is TGTGCCTCCCAGGGAGGGTTTGGTGAAGCTTTCTTT. Translated, it gives CASQGGFGEAFF. This sequence joins TRBV30 and TRBJ1-1, with TRBD1 as a possible D gene (5 bases). The germline V and J ends were trimmed by 7 bases and 7 bases, with 16 bases remaining between them. CDR3 length equals 12 residues. Per germline, CDR1 GTSNPN and CDR2 SVGIG (reference sequence). The variable domain in full, with the rest retrieved from reference TRBV30 and TRBJ1-1, is SQTIHQWPATLVQPVGSPLSLECTVEGTSNPNLYWYRQAAGRGLQLLFYSVGIGQISSEVPQNLSASRPQDRQFILSSKKLLLSDSGFYLCASQGGFGEAFFGQGTRLTVV.

This clonotype has a count of ten or more. The rearrangement joins TRBV15 to TRBJ1-5; 9 bases are shared with TRBD1. The CDR3 loop spans 15 amino acids. The junction had 10 bases not matched to a gene; V was cut back by 6 bases and J by 7 bases. Germline V gene sequence: CDR1 LNHNV, CDR2 YYDKDF (reference sequence). The CDR3 DNA reads TGTGCCACCAGAGCGGGACAGGGAGGATGGCAGCCCCAGCATTTT. Protein product: CATRAGQGGWQPQHF.

The J gene is TRBJ1-2, the V gene TRBV29-1, with a possible D match to TRBD1 (5 bases). The CDR3 extends over 12 amino acids. Per germline, CDR1 SQVTM and CDR2 ANQGSEA. The ends were cut back, 0 bases at V and 8 bases at J, with 10 bases in the middle. The CDR3 is CSVEDRADGYTF. The CDR3 coding sequence is TGCAGCGTTGAAGACAGGGCGGACGGCTACACCTTC.

The rearrangement uses TRBV4-2 and TRBJ2-1; D is ambiguous. V was trimmed by 4 bases and J by 4 bases, leaving 8 bases between them. The CDR3 loop spans 13 amino acids. Germline V gene sequence: CDR1 LGHNA, CDR2 YNFKEQ. The CDR3 loop is CASSPWGYNEQFF. The CDR3 DNA reads TGTGCCAGCAGCCCCTGGGGATACAATGAGCAGTTCTTC.

In this sample, this clonotype turned up many times. V and J are TRBV3-1 and TRBJ1-4; the D gene is possibly TRBD1 (5 bases). The germline gives CDR1 LGHDT, CDR2 YNNKEL (reference sequence). This CDR3 comprises 16 residues. Trimming pared 0 bases from V and 4 bases from J, leaving 12 bases between. CDR3 DNA: TGTGCCAGCAGCCAAGATTCCGGGGGGTTTAATGAAAAACTGTTTTTT. This translates into CASSQDSGGFNEKLFF. The complete variable domain, with remaining parts taken from reference TRBV3-1 and TRBJ1-4, reads DTAVSQTPKYLVTQMGNDKSIKCEQNLGHDTMYWYKQDSKKFLKIMFSYNNKELIINETVPNRFSPKSPDKAHLNLHINSLELGDSAVYFCASSQDSGGFNEKLFFGSGTQLSVL.

This clonotype was recorded at least ten times. The CDR3 nucleotides are TGTGCTCGGAGGCAAGGGAGATATGGCTACACCTTC. Its translation: CARRQGRYGYTF. This rearrangement joins TRBV30 to TRBJ1-2; D ambiguous. Germline CDR1 is GTSNPN and CDR2 is SVGIG (reference sequence). The CDR3 runs to 12 residues.

The chain has TRBV19 and TRBJ2-4; maybe TRBD2 (5 bases). Germline V gene data show CDR1 as LNHDA and CDR2 as SQIVND (reference sequence). Trimming took 3 bases from V and 1 from J, leaving 10 bases between them. The CDR3 extends over 15 amino acids. The CDR3 nucleotides are TGTGCCAGTAGTATGGCGGGTGTTGCCAAAAACATTCAGTACTTC. Translating gives CASSMAGVAKNIQYF. The complete variable domain, with remaining parts taken from reference TRBV19 and TRBJ2-4, reads DGGITQSPKYLFRKEGQNVTLSCEQNLNHDAMYWYRQDPGQGLRLIYYSQIVNDFQKGDIAEGYSVSREKKESFPLTVTSAQKNPTAFYLCASSMAGVAKNIQYFGAGTRLSVL.

The chain has TRBV27 and TRBJ2-4; 10 bases match TRBD2. From germline, CDR1 is MNHEY and CDR2 SMNVEV (reference sequence). The trim removed 5 bases at V and 7 bases at J, leaving 11 bases unmatched. CDR3 length: 16 amino acids. CDR3: CASSPHLAGALNIQYF. The CDR3 nucleotides are TGTGCCAGCAGTCCACACCTAGCGGGAGCTTTGAACATTCAGTACTTC.

This clonotype was seen repeatedly, ten times or more. The chain has TRBV5-5 and TRBJ2-1; 9 bases align to TRBD2. Per the germline V gene, CDR1 is SGHKS and CDR2 is YYEKEE (reference sequence). The CDR3 is made up of 15 amino acids. The V segment lost 4 bases and the J segment 6 bases; nucleotides outside the gene matches: 8. This chain's CDR3 is CASSPLGGRANEQFF. For the CDR3, the DNA is TGTGCCAGCAGCCCCCTGGGCGGGAGGGCCAATGAGCAGTTCTTC.

This clonotype came up many times. The V call is TRBV7-3, the J call TRBJ2-7; D gene unclear. From germline, CDR1 is SGHTA and CDR2 FQGTGA. Trimming took off 0 bases at V and 3 bases at J, with 6 bases between the two ends. There are 13 residues in the CDR3. The CDR3 protein is CASSLTAGYEQYF. CDR3 nucleotides: TGTGCCAGCAGCTTAACGGCAGGCTACGAGCAGTACTTC. The entire variable domain, with the rest obtained from reference TRBV7-3 and TRBJ2-7, is as follows: GAGVSQTPSNKVTEKGKYVELRCDPISGHTALYWYRQSLGQGPEFLIYFQGTGAADDSGLPNDRFFAVRPEGSVSTLKIQRTERGDSAVYLCASSLTAGYEQYFGPGTRLTVT.